The 18 T cell receptor beta chains below all came from one sample that was sequenced in a study of blood T cell repertoires in COVID-19. Sequencing was performed with immunoSEQ multiplex PCR; in TCRdb, only in-frame clones are kept and a portion is missing. Of around 69,000 clones in the sample, 89% were seen once. Sequencing was performed on peripheral blood. The receptor source for this set is a woman aged 50 to 60 with active COVID-19.

The chain links TRBV10-1 to TRBJ2-3; D ambiguous. The V end was cut by 4 bases, the J end by 2 bases, with 7 bases between. The CDR3 totals 13 residues. Looked up from germline, CDR1 is WNHNN and CDR2 is SYGVQD (reference sequence). The CDR3 DNA is TGCGCCAGCAGTGTTGGCCTCACAGATACGCAGTATTTT. It is translated as CASSVGLTDTQYF.

V gene TRBV5-6 combines with J gene TRBJ2-7, with no clear D. Germline values: CDR1 SGHDT, CDR2 YYEEEE. Trimming cost V 0 bases and J 5 bases, with 12 bases left between them. The CDR3 length is 14 residues. The CDR3 coding sequence is TGTGCCAGCAGCTTGGTTCCAGGATCGCACGAGCAGTACTTC. Protein sequence: CASSLVPGSHEQYF.

This chain links TRBV7-9 with TRBJ1-2, with D possibly matching TRBD1 (5 bases). Looked up from germline, CDR1 is SEHNR and CDR2 is FQNEAQ (reference sequence). The V gene lost 1 base and the J gene lost 3 bases, with 15 bases spanning the gap. This CDR3 comprises 16 residues. CDR3 nucleotides: TGTGCCAGCAGCTTAGATGACGGCGGGGGGGACTATGGCTACACCTTC. Translated, it gives CASSLDDGGGDYGYTF.

The J gene is TRBJ2-3, the V gene TRBV4-2; 9 bases are a match to TRBD2. The CDR3 covers 19 residues. Per the germline V gene, CDR1 is LGHNA and CDR2 is YNFKEQ. After removal of 2 bases from V and 2 bases from J, the junction contained 14 bases not matched to a gene. CDR3 DNA: TGTGCCAGCAGCCAACAACATAGCGGGAGAGCTTCGATCACAGATACGCAGTATTTT. Translation gives CASSQQHSGRASITDTQYF.

V is TRBV30 and J is TRBJ2-7, with D uncertain. CDR1 and CDR2 (germline): GTSNPN, SVGIG (reference sequence). The CDR3 has 11 residues. The V and J ends lost 0 bases and 6 bases respectively, with 6 bases between them. CDR3 coding DNA: TGTGCCTGGAGTGTATCGGTCGAGCAGTACTTC. The encoded protein is CAWSVSVEQYF.

V and J are TRBV27 and TRBJ2-2; D possibly corresponds to TRBD2 (6 bases). This CDR3 is built from 14 residues. V lost 6 bases to trimming and J lost 6 bases, with 14 bases between them. Per germline, CDR1 MNHEY and CDR2 SMNVEV (reference sequence). The CDR3 region has the DNA TGTGCCAGCAGACTAGCTATAACATCCGGGGAGCTGTTTTTT. Translation gives CASRLAITSGELFF.

As DNA, the CDR3 is TGCGCCAGCAGCTTGGCCAACAGGGGGCTCACCTTC. The encoded protein is CASSLANRGLTF. The chain uses TRBV5-1 and TRBJ1-2; 9 bases fit TRBD1. Germline CDR1 SGHRS, CDR2 YFSETQ. There are 12 residues in the CDR3. V lost 0 bases, J lost 13 bases, and 4 bases stayed unmatched.

The chain employs TRBV28 and TRBJ1-2; TRBD1 is a possible D gene (5 bases). Trimming left V 6 bases short and J 4 bases short, with 12 bases between. The CDR3 runs to 13 residues. Germline V gives CDR1 MDHEN, CDR2 SYDVKM. The CDR3 nucleotides read TGTGCCAGCAGCCTAGACAGACGCTATGGCTACACCTTC. The encoded protein is CASSLDRRYGYTF.

This clone was observed once. The V gene is TRBV18, the J gene TRBJ1-2; D is possibly TRBD1 (6 bases). Trimming shortened V by 4 bases and J by 3 bases, and 6 bases separated the two germline ends. The V gene's germline CDR1 is KGHSH and CDR2 LQKENI. The CDR3 contains 12 residues. The CDR3 region has the DNA TGTGCCAGCTCACGGACAGACTATGGCTACACCTTC. Encoded protein: CASSRTDYGYTF. Variable domain in full (rest from reference TRBV18 and TRBJ1-2): NAGVMQNPRHLVRRRGQEARLRCSPMKGHSHVYWYRQLPEEGLKFMVYLQKENIIDESGMPKERFSAEFPKEGPSILRIQQVVRGDSAAYFCASSRTDYGYTFGSGTRLTVV.

The rearrangement links TRBV18 to TRBJ2-4; TRBD2 agrees at 12 bases. The junction had 12 bases not matched to a gene; V was cut back by 0 bases and J by 0 bases. Germline CDR1 reads KGHSH; CDR2 reads LQKENI. The CDR3 runs 21 residues. The CDR3 here is CASSPPLAGGPFSLAKNIQYF. The CDR3 nucleotides read TGTGCCAGCTCACCACCGCTAGCGGGAGGGCCATTTAGTTTAGCCAAAAACATTCAGTACTTC.

The chain combines TRBV20-1 with TRBJ1-5; D might be TRBD1 (6 bases). The CDR3 is made up of 14 amino acids. Germline V CDR1 and CDR2: DFQATT, SNEGSKA (reference sequence). Trimming shortened V by 5 bases and J by 6 bases, and 17 bases separated the two germline ends. The DNA of the CDR3 is TGCAGTGCTGGTGCCAGGGGAGCTGGTCAGCCCCAGCATTTT. Translating gives CSAGARGAGQPQHF.

The rearrangement links TRBV9 to TRBJ1-2; maybe TRBD1 (6 bases). The CDR3 has 15 amino acids. Germline V gives CDR1 SGDLS, CDR2 YYNGEE. V shed 0 bases and J shed 4 bases, with 13 bases lying between them. The CDR3 loop reads CASSVGDTWLYGYTF. CDR3 nucleotides: TGTGCCAGCAGCGTAGGGGACACCTGGCTCTATGGCTACACCTTC.

The genes are TRBV7-2 and TRBJ2-5; 7 bases map to TRBD2. This CDR3 region has 16 residues. The V gene end was trimmed by 4 bases and the J gene end by 5 bases; junction bases not matched to a gene: 13. CDR1 SGHTA and CDR2 FQGNSA come from the germline V gene. The DNA of the CDR3 is TGTGCCAGCAGCTCTGGTCTAGCGGAAAAATCCGAGACCCAGTACTTC. This gives the protein CASSSGLAEKSETQYF.

This chain uses TRBV7-9 with TRBJ2-5, with D possibly TRBD2 on 6 matching bases. With 5 bases removed from V and 2 bases from J, the gap between germline ends came to 15 bases. From germline, CDR1 is SEHNR and CDR2 FQNEAQ (reference sequence). The CDR3 runs to 15 residues. The CDR3 protein is CASSPGTPVQETQYF. Here the CDR3 DNA reads TGTGCCAGCAGCCCCGGGACTCCCGTACAAGAGACCCAGTACTTC.

The rearrangement uses TRBV19 and TRBJ1-5, with D perhaps TRBD1 (6 bases). Per the germline V gene, CDR1 is LNHDA and CDR2 is SQIVND (reference sequence). The V gene lost 5 bases and the J gene lost 9 bases, with 14 bases spanning the gap. This CDR3 region has 13 residues. The CDR3 nucleotides are TGTGCCAGTAGTCTACTCGGACAGCCGCCCCAGCATTTT. Translation: CASSLLGQPPQHF.

The rearrangement joins TRBV9 to TRBJ2-5; 8 bases are shared with TRBD2. The CDR3 is made up of 15 amino acids. Germline CDR1 reads SGDLS; CDR2 reads YYNGEE. V trimming: 0 bases; J trimming: 6 bases; junction bases outside the gene matches: 7. CDR3 in DNA: TGTGCCAGCAGCGTAGAAGCGGGAGTGGGGAAGACCCAGTACTTC. As protein: CASSVEAGVGKTQYF.

CDR3 sequence: CASSQGWGSYEQYF. The CDR3 DNA follows: TGTGCCAGTAGTCAGGGGTGGGGCTCCTACGAGCAGTACTTC. The chain couples TRBV19 to TRBJ2-7; possibly TRBD1 for D (6 bases). CDR3 length: 14 amino acids. The germline V and J ends were trimmed by 5 bases and 0 bases, with 11 bases remaining between them. Germline CDR1 and CDR2: LNHDA and SQIVND (reference sequence).

The chain couples TRBV18 to TRBJ1-4; TRBD1 agrees at 10 bases. Trimming took 4 bases from V and 0 from J; bases not matched to a gene: 8. The germline gives CDR1 KGHSH, CDR2 LQKENI. This CDR3 spans 18 amino acids. The CDR3 region is CASSRQGAKFATNEKLFF. The CDR3 nucleotides read TGTGCCAGCTCACGACAGGGGGCCAAATTTGCAACTAATGAAAAACTGTTTTTT.